This T cell receptor beta chain was sequenced during a study of blood T cells in healthy people across ages. The people who gave samples were healthy Caucasians from Russia, aged 6 to 90. This CDR3 comprises 17 residues. Trimming removed 5 bases from V and 4 bases from J; junction bases left unmatched: 12. This clonotype was seen only a few times. PCR was performed a second time for about 7 to 12 cycles using a sample-barcoded 5' primer and a J-beta primer mix. One entry per CDR3 protein, called by TCRdb with MiXCR from the 5' RACE reads. This table has some 1.1 million distinct CDR3 sequences, around two fifths appearing once.

The sample was blood. This chain links TRBV12-3 or TRBV12-4 with TRBJ2-1; 9 nucleotides line up with TRBD1. The receptor comes from a man between 18 and 29 years old in good health. The CDR3 region has the DNA TGTGCCAGCAGTAGAGTTCCACAGGGGGCTAATTACAATGAGCAGTTCTTC. Translation: CASSRVPQGANYNEQFF.